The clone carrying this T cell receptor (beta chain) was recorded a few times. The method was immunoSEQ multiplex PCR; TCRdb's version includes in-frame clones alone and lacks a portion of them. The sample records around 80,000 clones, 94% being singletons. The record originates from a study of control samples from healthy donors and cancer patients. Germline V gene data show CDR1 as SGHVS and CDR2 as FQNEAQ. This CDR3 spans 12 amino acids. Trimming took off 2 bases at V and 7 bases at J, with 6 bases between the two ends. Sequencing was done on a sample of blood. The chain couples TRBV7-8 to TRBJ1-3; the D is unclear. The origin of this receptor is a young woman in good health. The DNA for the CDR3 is TGTGCCAGCAGCTTACTGTTCAACACCATATATTTT. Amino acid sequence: CASSLLFNTIYF.